These 6 T cell receptor beta chains were sequenced from one sample in a study of T cells after yellow fever vaccination. TCRdb called the 5' RACE reads again in MiXCR, with one record for every CDR3 protein. The data show tens of thousands of distinct CDR3 sequences, more than 5.5% seen once. This specimen consisted of CD8+ T cells sorted from PBMCs, obtained more than 8 days after the first yellow fever vaccination. These receptors were obtained from a man in his late teens or twenties who received the YFV17D yellow fever vaccine.

This clonotype was seen many times. J is TRBJ2-7 and V is TRBV29-1, with D perhaps matching TRBD2 (6 bases). Trimming took 6 bases from V and 0 from J, leaving 15 bases between them. This CDR3 is built from 14 residues. The germline gives CDR1 SQVTM, CDR2 ANQGSEA. CDR3: CSVFQSGLSYEQYF. CDR3 DNA: TGCAGCGTCTTTCAATCGGGACTCTCCTACGAGCAGTACTTC.

This clonotype has a handful of counts. The J gene is TRBJ2-7, the V gene TRBV5-1; D call uncertain. This CDR3 region has 12 residues. Germline CDR1 SGHRS, CDR2 YFSETQ. V lost 5 bases to trimming and J lost 5 bases, with 11 bases between them. The CDR3 reads CASRGHSHEQYV. The CDR3 DNA sequence: TGCGCCAGCAGAGGGCACAGCCACGAGCAGTACGTC.

The sample holds many counts of this clonotype. The chain employs TRBV10-3 and TRBJ2-1; TRBD2 matches 8 bases. V shed 3 bases, J shed 4 bases, and the junction held 8 bases outside the gene matches. The germline V gene has CDR1 ENHRY and CDR2 SYGVKD. The length of the CDR3 is 16 residues. The CDR3 region is CAISDGLAGSYNEQFF. The CDR3 DNA sequence: TGTGCCATCAGTGATGGGCTAGCGGGTTCGTACAATGAGCAGTTCTTC.

This clonotype appeared a few times. This chain connects TRBV27 to TRBJ2-5; D possibly corresponds to TRBD1 (5 bases). This CDR3 is 14 amino acids long. V was trimmed by 5 bases and J by 5 bases, leaving 15 bases between them. CDR1 and CDR2 from the germline V gene are MNHEY and SMNVEV (reference sequence). The CDR3 sequence: CASSGHPRLETQYF. CDR3 coding DNA: TGTGCCAGCAGTGGACACCCCAGGTTGGAGACCCAGTACTTC.

The rearrangement uses TRBV4-1 and TRBJ1-1, with D tentatively TRBD1 (5 bases). V shed 4 bases and J shed 1 base, with 16 bases lying between them. CDR1 is MGHRA, CDR2 YSYEKL, per germline. CDR3 length: 16 residues. The DNA of the CDR3 is TGCGCCAGCAGCCTCTACCCGGGGGGTGGGAACACTGAAGCTTTCTTT. It is translated as CASSLYPGGGNTEAFF.

Details on this clonotype: Given a much more abundant clone one base away, this may be a read error. The chain carries TRBV3-1 and TRBJ2-7, with D hard to call. Trimming cost V 5 bases and J 5 bases, with 10 bases left between them. Germline V gives CDR1 LGHDT, CDR2 YNNKEL (reference sequence). The CDR3 sequence is 12 residues long. The CDR3: CASSNALNEQYV. In DNA, the CDR3 is TGTGCCAGCAGCAATGCGCTGAACGAGCAGTACGTC.